These T cell receptor beta chains were read from a single sample in a study of response to subunit inactivated influenza vaccine. TCRdb reprocessed the RT-PCR reads via MiXCR and lists one record per CDR3 protein. The table lists 200,000 to 300,000 distinct CDR3 sequences, less than 15% of them singletons. The input for sequencing was non-naive T cells sorted from PBMCs, taken around two weeks before vaccination. The receptors stem from a man between 50 and 59 years old who received an inactivated influenza vaccine. Each CDR3 is given with its conserved first and last residue. Each record gives: D gene, V gene, J gene, clone size, CDR3 protein, CDR3 DNA. A D gene is named only where the DNA matches it firmly. For some rows the clone size is stated as once, few or many, or as a class when expanded; others skip it.

d_call: .; v_call: TRBV20-1; j_call: TRBJ1-4; clone_size: .; cdr3_aa: CSARTDPNEKLFF; cdr3_nt: TGCAGTGCCAGGACGGATCCAAATGAAAAACTGTTTTTT
d_call: .; v_call: TRBV7-8; j_call: TRBJ2-7; clone_size: few; cdr3_aa: CASSETTGAYEQYF; cdr3_nt: TGTGCCAGCAGCGAGACAACAGGAGCCTACGAGCAGTACTTC
d_call: TRBD1; v_call: TRBV6-1; j_call: TRBJ1-5; clone_size: .; cdr3_aa: CASSPGTGYQPQHF; cdr3_nt: TGTGCCAGCAGCCCCGGGACAGGCTACCAGCCCCAGCATTTT
d_call: .; v_call: TRBV13; j_call: TRBJ2-3; clone_size: few; cdr3_aa: CASSPPAEWPSTDTQYF; cdr3_nt: TGTGCCAGCAGCCCCCCAGCGGAGTGGCCAAGCACAGATACGCAGTATTTT
d_call: .; v_call: TRBV6-1; j_call: TRBJ1-1; clone_size: once; cdr3_aa: CASSLRQKDTEAFF; cdr3_nt: TGTGCCAGCAGCCTGAGACAGAAGGACACTGAAGCTTTCTTT
d_call: TRBD1; v_call: TRBV3-1; j_call: TRBJ1-6; clone_size: .; cdr3_aa: CASSAYRDSSSPLHF; cdr3_nt: TGTGCCAGCAGCGCGTACCGGGACAGTTCCTCTCCCCTCCACTTT
d_call: TRBD2; v_call: TRBV5-1; j_call: TRBJ2-1; clone_size: many; cdr3_aa: CASSLRASGDNEQFF; cdr3_nt: TGCGCCAGCAGCTTGCGGGCTAGCGGGGACAATGAGCAGTTCTTC
d_call: .; v_call: TRBV28; j_call: TRBJ1-1; clone_size: .; cdr3_aa: CASSTSGQGFTEAFF; cdr3_nt: TGTGCCAGCAGTACCTCGGGGCAGGGCTTCACTGAAGCTTTCTTT
d_call: TRBD1; v_call: TRBV12-3/TRBV12-4; j_call: TRBJ1-1; clone_size: .; cdr3_aa: CASSRQGGAAEAFF; cdr3_nt: TGTGCCAGCAGCCGACAGGGAGGCGCCGCCGAAGCTTTCTTT
d_call: .; v_call: TRBV10-3; j_call: TRBJ2-5; clone_size: .; cdr3_aa: CNTSESRRLEETQYF; cdr3_nt: TGTAACACCAGTGAGTCGAGAAGACTAGAAGAGACCCAGTACTTC
d_call: TRBD1; v_call: TRBV27; j_call: TRBJ1-5; clone_size: few; cdr3_aa: CASSSGQASNQPQHF; cdr3_nt: TGTGCCAGCAGTTCCGGACAGGCTAGCAATCAGCCCCAGCATTTT
d_call: .; v_call: TRBV12-3/TRBV12-4; j_call: TRBJ1-1; clone_size: .; cdr3_aa: CASIRDPGSTEAFF; cdr3_nt: TGTGCCAGCATTCGGGACCCGGGGAGCACTGAAGCTTTCTTT
d_call: .; v_call: TRBV5-1; j_call: TRBJ1-4; clone_size: many; cdr3_aa: CASSLVQGSNEKLFF; cdr3_nt: TGCGCCAGCAGCTTGGTGCAGGGATCAAATGAAAAACTGTTTTTT
d_call: .; v_call: TRBV4-3; j_call: TRBJ2-3; clone_size: many; cdr3_aa: CASSQDRDSTTQYF; cdr3_nt: TGCGCCAGCAGCCAAGACCGGGACTCCACAACGCAGTATTTT
d_call: TRBD1; v_call: TRBV20-1; j_call: TRBJ1-1; clone_size: .; cdr3_aa: CSARDPGQGLTEAFF; cdr3_nt: TGCAGTGCTAGAGATCCGGGACAGGGGTTGACTGAAGCTTTCTTT
d_call: TRBD2; v_call: TRBV4-2; j_call: TRBJ2-2; clone_size: many; cdr3_aa: CASSQGASGKTGELFF; cdr3_nt: TGTGCCAGCAGCCAAGGGGCTAGCGGGAAAACCGGGGAGCTGTTTTTT
d_call: TRBD1; v_call: TRBV20-1; j_call: TRBJ2-3; clone_size: .; cdr3_aa: CSARRDRGGISTDTQYF; cdr3_nt: TGCAGTGCGCGCCGGGACAGGGGGGGGATAAGCACAGATACGCAGTATTTT
d_call: .; v_call: TRBV19; j_call: TRBJ2-5; clone_size: .; cdr3_aa: CASSIRGREETQYF; cdr3_nt: TGTGCCAGTAGTATACGTGGGAGAGAAGAGACCCAGTACTTC
d_call: TRBD1; v_call: TRBV7-9; j_call: TRBJ1-2; clone_size: few; cdr3_aa: CASSLVMGQVNYGYTF; cdr3_nt: TGTGCCAGCAGCTTAGTAATGGGACAGGTTAACTATGGCTACACCTTC
d_call: .; v_call: TRBV7-9; j_call: TRBJ1-2; clone_size: few; cdr3_aa: CASSPTVNYGYTF; cdr3_nt: TGTGCCAGCAGCCCGACAGTGAACTATGGCTACACCTTC
d_call: TRBD1; v_call: TRBV5-1; j_call: TRBJ2-3; clone_size: .; cdr3_aa: CASSSGGLRDQPQYF; cdr3_nt: TGCGCCAGCAGCTCAGGGGGCTTGAGGGATCAGCCCCAGTATTTT
d_call: TRBD2; v_call: TRBV9; j_call: TRBJ2-3; clone_size: .; cdr3_aa: CASSETTSHPSGTQYF; cdr3_nt: TGTGCCAGCAGCGAAACGACTAGCCATCCTTCGGGTACGCAGTATTTT
d_call: TRBD2; v_call: TRBV6-5; j_call: TRBJ2-1; clone_size: .; cdr3_aa: CASSYPTSGRANEQFF; cdr3_nt: TGTGCCAGCAGTTACCCTACTAGCGGGAGGGCCAATGAGCAGTTCTTC
d_call: .; v_call: TRBV28; j_call: TRBJ1-1; clone_size: many; cdr3_aa: CASSFTGLQGGLTEAFF; cdr3_nt: TGTGCCAGCAGTTTTACGGGGCTCCAAGGAGGGCTCACTGAAGCTTTCTTT
d_call: TRBD1; v_call: TRBV7-2; j_call: TRBJ2-2; clone_size: few; cdr3_aa: CASSSGQGVGELFF; cdr3_nt: TGTGCCAGCAGCTCAGGACAGGGAGTGGGGGAGCTGTTTTTT
d_call: TRBD2; v_call: TRBV20-1; j_call: TRBJ2-1; clone_size: .; cdr3_aa: CSPGLAGGGEQFF; cdr3_nt: TGCAGTCCTGGACTAGCGGGAGGCGGTGAGCAGTTCTTC
d_call: TRBD1; v_call: TRBV12-3/TRBV12-4; j_call: TRBJ1-1; clone_size: many; cdr3_aa: CASSSDRGNTEAFF; cdr3_nt: TGTGCCAGCAGTTCAGACAGGGGGAACACTGAAGCTTTCTTT
d_call: .; v_call: TRBV9; j_call: TRBJ1-1; clone_size: .; cdr3_aa: CASSDRDPEAFF; cdr3_nt: TGTGCCAGCAGCGATCGTGATCCTGAAGCTTTCTTT
d_call: .; v_call: TRBV7-8; j_call: TRBJ2-7; clone_size: few; cdr3_aa: CASSFAREHEQYF; cdr3_nt: TGTGCCAGCAGCTTTGCCAGGGAGCACGAGCAGTACTTC
d_call: .; v_call: TRBV5-1; j_call: TRBJ2-3; clone_size: .; cdr3_aa: CASSQTRANTQYF; cdr3_nt: TGCGCCAGCAGTCAAACCCGCGCCAATACGCAGTATTTT
d_call: TRBD1; v_call: TRBV7-2; j_call: TRBJ1-1; clone_size: .; cdr3_aa: CASSLYIQGTEAFF; cdr3_nt: TGTGCCAGCAGCTTATATATACAGGGGACCGAAGCTTTCTTT
d_call: .; v_call: TRBV20-1; j_call: TRBJ1-5; clone_size: few; cdr3_aa: CSARGWDKNQPQHF; cdr3_nt: TGCAGTGCGAGGGGTTGGGACAAAAATCAGCCCCAGCATTTT
d_call: TRBD2; v_call: TRBV4-3; j_call: TRBJ2-7; clone_size: few; cdr3_aa: CASSQVYSGRADEQYF; cdr3_nt: TGCGCCAGCAGCCAAGTCTATAGCGGGAGGGCGGACGAGCAGTACTTC
d_call: .; v_call: TRBV6-6; j_call: TRBJ1-1; clone_size: few; cdr3_aa: CASRKTAEAFF; cdr3_nt: TGTGCCAGCAGGAAGACAGCTGAAGCTTTCTTT
d_call: .; v_call: TRBV10-3; j_call: TRBJ2-1; clone_size: few; cdr3_aa: CAISESRGGQLTSSYNEQFF; cdr3_nt: TGTGCCATCAGTGAGTCGCGCGGGGGCCAGCTTACGAGCTCCTACAATGAGCAGTTCTTC
d_call: .; v_call: TRBV5-4; j_call: TRBJ2-7; clone_size: few; cdr3_aa: CASSLALRPYEQYF; cdr3_nt: TGTGCCAGCAGCTTGGCCCTCAGGCCCTACGAGCAGTACTTC
d_call: TRBD2; v_call: TRBV5-1; j_call: TRBJ2-1; clone_size: few; cdr3_aa: CASSLGGLAGAIYNEQFF; cdr3_nt: TGCGCCAGCAGCTTGGGGGGACTAGCGGGGGCTATCTACAATGAGCAGTTCTTC
d_call: TRBD1; v_call: TRBV7-9; j_call: TRBJ2-5; clone_size: many; cdr3_aa: CASSATYGQGSAETQYF; cdr3_nt: TGTGCCAGCAGTGCAACATATGGACAGGGTTCAGCGGAGACCCAGTACTTC
d_call: .; v_call: TRBV10-3; j_call: TRBJ1-2; clone_size: few; cdr3_aa: CAISEKSGGYGYTF; cdr3_nt: TGTGCCATCAGTGAGAAATCCGGGGGCTATGGCTACACCTTC
d_call: .; v_call: TRBV4-1; j_call: TRBJ2-7; clone_size: few; cdr3_aa: CASSHETVSYEQYF; cdr3_nt: TGCGCCAGCAGCCACGAGACCGTCTCCTACGAGCAGTACTTC
d_call: .; v_call: TRBV19; j_call: TRBJ2-7; clone_size: few; cdr3_aa: CASHGVEQYF; cdr3_nt: TGTGCCAGTCATGGCGTGGAGCAGTACTTC
d_call: TRBD2; v_call: TRBV4-1; j_call: TRBJ2-1; clone_size: many; cdr3_aa: CASSQARLAGGNEQFF; cdr3_nt: TGCGCCAGCAGCCAAGCGAGACTAGCGGGAGGTAATGAGCAGTTCTTC
d_call: TRBD2; v_call: TRBV14; j_call: TRBJ2-5; clone_size: few; cdr3_aa: CASSQDTAGGSPQQYF; cdr3_nt: TGTGCCAGCAGCCAAGATACAGCGGGAGGGTCCCCGCAACAGTACTTC
d_call: .; v_call: TRBV5-5; j_call: TRBJ2-5; clone_size: many; cdr3_aa: CASSLLATFETQYF; cdr3_nt: TGTGCCAGCAGCTTGCTCGCGACATTCGAGACCCAGTACTTC
d_call: TRBD1; v_call: TRBV2; j_call: TRBJ2-2; clone_size: .; cdr3_aa: CAFCAGTGNVARNTGELFF; cdr3_nt: TGTGCCTTCTGCGCCGGGACAGGAAATGTTGCCAGAAACACCGGGGAGCTGTTTTTT
d_call: .; v_call: TRBV2; j_call: TRBJ1-2; clone_size: many; cdr3_aa: CASRGVGVLQLSYGYTF; cdr3_nt: TGTGCCAGCAGGGGGGTGGGGGTCCTCCAATTGTCGTATGGCTACACCTTC
d_call: TRBD1; v_call: TRBV4-1; j_call: TRBJ2-5; clone_size: .; cdr3_aa: CASSQGTGVTIETQYF; cdr3_nt: TGCGCCAGCAGCCAGGGGACAGGGGTAACGATAGAGACCCAGTACTTC
d_call: TRBD2; v_call: TRBV13; j_call: TRBJ2-2; clone_size: .; cdr3_aa: CASSLAFGGSFPTGELFF; cdr3_nt: TGTGCCAGCAGCTTAGCCTTCGGGGGGTCGTTCCCAACCGGGGAGCTGTTTTTT
d_call: TRBD1; v_call: TRBV29-1; j_call: TRBJ2-7; clone_size: many; cdr3_aa: CSAGAGTGHYEQYF; cdr3_nt: TGCAGCGCCGGGGCTGGGACAGGGCACTACGAGCAGTACTTC
d_call: .; v_call: TRBV20-1; j_call: TRBJ2-2; clone_size: few; cdr3_aa: CSARDLGSGETGELFF; cdr3_nt: TGCAGTGCTAGAGATCTGGGTAGCGGTGAAACCGGGGAGCTGTTTTTT
d_call: TRBD2; v_call: TRBV28; j_call: TRBJ2-5; clone_size: .; cdr3_aa: CASSSRLAGVETQYF; cdr3_nt: TGTGCCAGCAGTTCGCGACTAGCGGGGGTGGAGACCCAGTACTTC
d_call: .; v_call: TRBV3-1; j_call: TRBJ2-5; clone_size: few; cdr3_aa: CASSPRTAGETQYF; cdr3_nt: TGTGCCAGCAGCCCAAGGACAGCGGGAGAGACCCAGTACTTC
d_call: TRBD1; v_call: TRBV7-2; j_call: TRBJ2-5; clone_size: many; cdr3_aa: CASSVTGTGVRETQYF; cdr3_nt: TGTGCCAGCAGCGTAACCGGGACAGGGGTTAGGGAGACCCAGTACTTC